A selection of T cell receptor beta chains follows, all from one sample in a study of CD8+CD57+ T cells in acquired aplastic anemia. TCRdb analysed the reads with MiXCR anew, one entry per CDR3 protein. Seen here are 150,000 to 180,000 distinct CDR3 sequences, over 50% observed once, and the top ten hold less than 15%. Source material: sorted CD4+, CD8+, or CD8+CD57+ T cells (not recorded which) from PBMCs. These receptors were obtained from a human donor with aplastic anemia. CDR3s include the opening cysteine and the closing phenylalanine or tryptophan. The D gene is left open where the match is weak. Expanded clones are given a class, and other clones once, few, many or no size at all.

DNA	CDR3	size	V	J	D
TGTGCCACCAGCAGACCCGGTGGGGCCTACGAGCAGTACTTC	CATSRPGGAYEQYF	few	TRBV15	TRBJ2-7	-
TGTGCCAGCAGTGTACGAGCGGAGACCCAGTACTTC	CASSVRAETQYF	-	TRBV6-5	TRBJ2-5	-
TGCGCCAGCAGCCAATTCGACAGCAGCTCCTACGAGCAGTACTTC	CASSQFDSSSYEQYF	many	TRBV4-1	TRBJ2-7	-
TGCAGCGTTGGGGACAGGGGGAGGATAGCTAACTATGGCTACACCTTC	CSVGDRGRIANYGYTF	-	TRBV29-1	TRBJ1-2	TRBD1
TGTGCCACCAGTTTAACGGGACAAATTGACTACGAGCAGTACTTC	CATSLTGQIDYEQYF	-	TRBV24-1	TRBJ2-7	-
TGTGCCAGCAGCTTCACTACCGGGAGTTCGGATGAAAAACTGTTTTTT	CASSFTTGSSDEKLFF	-	TRBV11-1	TRBJ1-4	-
TGTGCCAGCAGGCCCCCCCAACGGGACAGGGGGACACCCCTCCACTTT	CASRPPQRDRGTPLHF	-	TRBV2	TRBJ1-6	TRBD1
TGTGCCAGCAGCTTTGGGACAGGGATCACCTACGAGCAGTACTTC	CASSFGTGITYEQYF	-	TRBV7-2	TRBJ2-7	TRBD1
TGTGCCAGCAGTTCCCAGGGGACAGCGAACACTGAAGCTTTCTTT	CASSSQGTANTEAFF	many	TRBV6-5	TRBJ1-1	TRBD1
TGTGCCAGCAGTGGACCAGGAGGGACTTTAGCGGAGACCCAGTACTTC	CASSGPGGTLAETQYF	-	TRBV10-3	TRBJ2-5	-
TGCAGCGTGGGGGGACAGCCAAATGAAAAACTGTTTTTT	CSVGGQPNEKLFF	-	TRBV29-1	TRBJ1-4	TRBD1
TGTGCCAGCAGTGAAGCCCTAGCGGGGCAAGAGACCCAGTACTTC	CASSEALAGQETQYF	-	TRBV2	TRBJ2-5	TRBD2
TGTGCCAGTAGGGGTACATCCCATGAAAAACTGTTTTTT	CASRGTSHEKLFF	-	TRBV19	TRBJ1-4	-
TGTGCCAGCAGCTTGTCTAGCATCGTGCAGTTCTTC	CASSLSSIVQFF	-	TRBV5-6	TRBJ2-1	-
TGTGCCAGCAGCGCCTACATAGATACGCAGTATTTT	CASSAYIDTQYF	-	TRBV7-2	TRBJ2-3	-
TGTGCCAGCAGTGACACCCGGGACAAGACCTACGAGCAGTACTTC	CASSDTRDKTYEQYF	-	TRBV25-1	TRBJ2-7	-
TGTGCCAGCAGCTCGTTGGTGGCAGGGAGATACAATGAGCAGTTCTTC	CASSSLVAGRYNEQFF	many	TRBV7-9	TRBJ2-1	-
TGTGCCAGCAGCCAAGACGCGGGGGCGGTAGATACGCACTATTTT	CASSQDAGAVDTHYF	few	TRBV4-2	TRBJ2-3	-